This T cell receptor beta chain stems from a study of pediatric ulcerative colitis. Study conclusions and caveats: No controls had the two rectal clonotypes shared by ulcerative colitis patients. A couple of patients had blood samples with substantially reduced template counts.

Measured with immunoSEQ multiplex PCR; TCRdb has only the in-frame clones, and not every one. The table lists 25,000 to 35,000 clones, roughly four fifths of them singletons. Notes on this clone: Its antigen is still unknown.

Germline lookup yields CDR1 MNHEY and CDR2 SVGAGI. The CDR3 is made up of 15 amino acids. V was trimmed by 2 bases and J by 7 bases, leaving 12 bases between them. What was sequenced was blood. The chain combines TRBV6-5 with TRBJ1-6; D might be TRBD1 (5 bases). This TCR was recovered from a boy younger than 18 with severe ulcerative colitis. CDR3 nucleotide sequence: TGTGCCAGCAGTTACGATGGGACTAACAATTCACCCCTCCACTTT. This codes for CASSYDGTNNSPLHF.